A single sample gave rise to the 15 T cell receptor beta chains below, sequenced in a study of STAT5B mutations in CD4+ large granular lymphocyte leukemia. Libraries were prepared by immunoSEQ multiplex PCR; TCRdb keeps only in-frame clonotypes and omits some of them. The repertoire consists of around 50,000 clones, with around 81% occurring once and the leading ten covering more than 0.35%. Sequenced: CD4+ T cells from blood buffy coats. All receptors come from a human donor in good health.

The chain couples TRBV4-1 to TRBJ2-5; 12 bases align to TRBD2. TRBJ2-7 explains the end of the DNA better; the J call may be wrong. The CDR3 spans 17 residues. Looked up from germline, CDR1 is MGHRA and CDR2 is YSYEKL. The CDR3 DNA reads TGCGCCAGCAGCCTCTCGACTAGCGGGGGACTCTCCTACGAGCAGTACTTC. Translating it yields CASSLSTSGGLSYEQYF.

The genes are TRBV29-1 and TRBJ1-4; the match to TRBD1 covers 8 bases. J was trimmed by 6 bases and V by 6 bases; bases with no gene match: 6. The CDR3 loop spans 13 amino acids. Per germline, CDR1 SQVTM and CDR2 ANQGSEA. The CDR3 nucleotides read TGCAGCGTGACGGACAGGGTATATGAAAAACTGTTTTTT. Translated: CSVTDRVYEKLFF.

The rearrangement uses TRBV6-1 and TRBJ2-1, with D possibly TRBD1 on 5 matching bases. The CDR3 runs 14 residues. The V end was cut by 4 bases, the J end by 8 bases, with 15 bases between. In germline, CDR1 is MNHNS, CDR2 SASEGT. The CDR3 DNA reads TGTGCCAGCAGTGTAGGGGCCAGCTCCTATGAGCAGTTCTTC. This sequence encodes CASSVGASSYEQFF.

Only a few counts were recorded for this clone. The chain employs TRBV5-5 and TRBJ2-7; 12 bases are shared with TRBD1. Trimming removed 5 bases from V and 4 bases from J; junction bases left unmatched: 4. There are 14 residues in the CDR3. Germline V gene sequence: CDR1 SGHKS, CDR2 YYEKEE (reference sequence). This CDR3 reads CASSWDRGQYEQYF. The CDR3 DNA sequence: TGTGCCAGCAGTTGGGACAGGGGGCAGTACGAGCAGTACTTC.

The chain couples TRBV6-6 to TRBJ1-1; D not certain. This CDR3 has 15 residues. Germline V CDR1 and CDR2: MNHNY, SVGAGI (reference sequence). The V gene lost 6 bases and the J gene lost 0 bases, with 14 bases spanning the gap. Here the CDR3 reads CASSSALGMNTEAFF. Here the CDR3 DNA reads TGTGCCAGCAGCTCTGCCCTGGGGATGAACACTGAAGCTTTCTTT.

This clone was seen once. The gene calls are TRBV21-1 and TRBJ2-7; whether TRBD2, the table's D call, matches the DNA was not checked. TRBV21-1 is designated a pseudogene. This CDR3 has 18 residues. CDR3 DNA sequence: TGTGCCAGCAGCAAAGTTGTCCTCCTAGCGGGAGGGCATTACGAGCAGTACTTC. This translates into CASSKVVLLAGGHYEQYF.

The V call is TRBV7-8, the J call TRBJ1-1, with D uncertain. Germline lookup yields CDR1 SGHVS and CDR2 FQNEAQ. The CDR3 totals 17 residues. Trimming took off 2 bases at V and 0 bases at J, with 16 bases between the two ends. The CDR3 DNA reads TGTGCCAGCAGCTTAATGGGAAGGTCCACCTTGAACACTGAAGCTTTCTTT. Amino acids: CASSLMGRSTLNTEAFF.

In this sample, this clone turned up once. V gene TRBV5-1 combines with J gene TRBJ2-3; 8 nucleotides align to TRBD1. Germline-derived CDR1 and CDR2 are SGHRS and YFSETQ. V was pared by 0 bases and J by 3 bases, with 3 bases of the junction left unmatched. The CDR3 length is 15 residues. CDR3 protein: CASSLGTGMTDTQYF. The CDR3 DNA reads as TGCGCCAGCAGCTTGGGGACAGGGATGACAGATACGCAGTATTTT.

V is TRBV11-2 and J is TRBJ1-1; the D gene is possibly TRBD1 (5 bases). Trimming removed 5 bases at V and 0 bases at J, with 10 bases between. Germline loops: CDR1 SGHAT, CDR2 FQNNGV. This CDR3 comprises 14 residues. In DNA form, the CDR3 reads TGTGCCAGCAGCCTGGACATACTGAACACTGAAGCTTTCTTT. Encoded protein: CASSLDILNTEAFF.

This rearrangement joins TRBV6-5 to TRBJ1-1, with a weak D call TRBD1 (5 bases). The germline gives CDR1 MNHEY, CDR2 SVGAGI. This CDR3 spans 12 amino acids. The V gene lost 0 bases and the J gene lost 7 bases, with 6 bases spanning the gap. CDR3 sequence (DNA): TGTGCCAGCAGTTACTCGGGGGGTGAAGCTTTCTTT. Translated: CASSYSGGEAFF.

CDR3 nucleotide sequence: TGTGCCTGGAGCGGACAGGGTTATCAGCCCCAGCATTTT. It is translated as CAWSGQGYQPQHF. The chain employs TRBV30 and TRBJ1-5, with 8 positions matching TRBD1. Germline CDR1 and CDR2: GTSNPN and SVGIG (reference sequence). Unmatched junction bases numbered 3, after V lost 3 bases and J lost 5 bases. The CDR3 contains 13 residues. The variable domain in full, with the rest retrieved from reference TRBV30 and TRBJ1-5, is SQTIHQWPATLVQPVGSPLSLECTVEGTSNPNLYWYRQAAGRGLQLLFYSVGIGQISSEVPQNLSASRPQDRQFILSSKKLLLSDSGFYLCAWSGQGYQPQHFGDGTRLSIL.

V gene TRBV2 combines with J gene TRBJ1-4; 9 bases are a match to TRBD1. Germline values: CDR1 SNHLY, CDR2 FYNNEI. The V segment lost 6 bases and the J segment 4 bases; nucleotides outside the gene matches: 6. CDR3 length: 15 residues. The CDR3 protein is CASRPEDRGNEKLFF. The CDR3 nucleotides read TGTGCCAGCAGGCCGGAGGACAGGGGTAATGAAAAACTGTTTTTT.

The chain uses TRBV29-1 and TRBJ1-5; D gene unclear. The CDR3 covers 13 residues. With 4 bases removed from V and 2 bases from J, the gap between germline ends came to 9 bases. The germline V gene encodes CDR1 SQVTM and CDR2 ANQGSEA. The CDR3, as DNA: TGCAGCGTTGGTGCGGCGGGCAATCAGCCCCAGCATTTT. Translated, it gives CSVGAAGNQPQHF.

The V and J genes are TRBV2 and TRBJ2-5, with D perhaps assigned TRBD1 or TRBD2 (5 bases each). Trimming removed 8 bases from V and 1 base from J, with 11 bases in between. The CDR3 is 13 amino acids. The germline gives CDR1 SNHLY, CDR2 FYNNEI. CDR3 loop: CASFRDLQETQYF. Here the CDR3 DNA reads TGTGCCAGCTTTCGGGACCTCCAAGAGACCCAGTACTTC.

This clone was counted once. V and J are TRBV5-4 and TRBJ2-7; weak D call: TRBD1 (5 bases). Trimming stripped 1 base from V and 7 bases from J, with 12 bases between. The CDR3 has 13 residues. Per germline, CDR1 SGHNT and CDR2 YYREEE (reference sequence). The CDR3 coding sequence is TGTGCCAGCAGCTTGAAAGGGGCAAGGGAGCAGTACTTC. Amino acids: CASSLKGAREQYF. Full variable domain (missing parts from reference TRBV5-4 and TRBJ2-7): ETGVTQSPTHLIKTRGQQVTLRCSSQSGHNTVSWYQQALGQGPQFIFQYYREEENGRGNFPPRFSGLQFPNYSSELNVNALELDDSALYLCASSLKGAREQYFGPGTRLTVT.